Listed here are 15 T cell receptor beta chains from one sample, sequenced in a study of early T cells in non-severe SARS-CoV-2 infection. TCRdb re-called the 5' RACE reads through MiXCR, storing one row per CDR3 protein. The data show 65,000 to 80,000 distinct CDR3 sequences, with 13% seen just once and roughly 6% held by the top ten. Sequencing used whole blood. The receptor set was obtained from an adult who was a healthcare worker with PCR-confirmed SARS-CoV-2 infection or an uninfected control (not recorded which).

At least ten counts were recorded for this clonotype. This chain connects TRBV18 to TRBJ1-1, with 9 bases that match TRBD1. After removal of 3 bases from V and 4 bases from J, the junction contained 3 bases not matched to a gene. This CDR3 has 14 amino acids. The germline gives CDR1 KGHSH, CDR2 LQKENI. CDR3 residues: CASSPGTGSTEAFF. DNA of the CDR3: TGTGCCAGCTCACCGGGGACAGGGAGCACTGAAGCTTTCTTT.

In this sample, this clonotype turned up a few times. The chain employs TRBV20-1 and TRBJ2-7, with a tentative D call TRBD1 (5 bases). The V gene's germline CDR1 is DFQATT and CDR2 SNEGSKA (reference sequence). V gave up 1 base and J gave up 0 bases, with 10 bases separating them. CDR3 length equals 14 residues. The CDR3 region has the DNA TGCAGTGCTAGAGGACAGTACCTCTCCTACGAGCAGTACTTC. Translated, it gives CSARGQYLSYEQYF.

This clonotype was seen a handful of times. The DNA for the CDR3 is TGTGCCAGCAGTTTAGTCGCAGAGAACTATGGCTACACCTTC. The encoded protein is CASSLVAENYGYTF. The rearrangement joins TRBV28 to TRBJ1-2; D is undetermined. Germline CDR1 is MDHEN and CDR2 is SYDVKM. CDR3 length: 14 residues. V was clipped by 2 bases and J by 2 bases, with 9 bases between them.

This clonotype has a count of ten or more. The chain carries TRBV2 and TRBJ2-2; D is uncertain. The length of the CDR3 is 14 residues. Germline V CDR1 and CDR2: SNHLY, FYNNEI. V gave up 5 bases and J gave up 2 bases, with 9 bases separating them. CDR3 protein: CASSYHYNTGELFF. The DNA for the CDR3 is TGTGCCAGCAGTTACCATTATAACACCGGGGAGCTGTTTTTT.

The rearrangement links TRBV20-1 to TRBJ2-5, with D possibly TRBD1 on 6 matching bases. Germline loops: CDR1 DFQATT, CDR2 SNEGSKA (reference sequence). This CDR3 contains 13 residues. V was shortened by 2 bases and J by 4 bases, with 11 bases between the two germline ends. In DNA, the CDR3 is TGCAGTGCTAGAAGGGGGATAGGAGAGACCCAGTACTTC. Translated: CSARRGIGETQYF.

This clonotype was picked up a small number of times. This rearrangement joins TRBV5-1 to TRBJ2-4; 8 nucleotides line up with TRBD1. The CDR3 covers 13 residues. Germline V CDR1 and CDR2: SGHRS, YFSETQ. V lost 3 bases to trimming and J lost 7 bases; unmatched junction nucleotides: 3. The CDR3 region is CASSSTGVNIQYF. DNA for the CDR3: TGCGCCAGCAGCTCGACAGGGGTGAACATTCAGTACTTC.

In this sample, this clonotype turned up many times. The chain is built from TRBV7-2 and TRBJ2-3; TRBD1 might be the D (6 bases). The V gene's germline CDR1 is SGHTA and CDR2 FQGNSA. With 5 bases removed from V and 8 bases from J, the gap between germline ends came to 23 bases. This CDR3 has 16 residues. In nucleotides, the CDR3 is TGTGCCAGCAGCGTGGGTGGGCAGAGCAGGGGTGGTACGCAGTATTTT. Its translation: CASSVGGQSRGGTQYF.

The rearrangement links TRBV30 to TRBJ2-4; D is tentatively TRBD1 or TRBD2 (5 bases each). Between the trimmed V and J ends, which lost 2 bases and 2 bases, there was a span of 10 bases. The CDR3 totals 14 residues. CDR1 is GTSNPN, CDR2 SVGIG, per germline (reference sequence). The DNA of the CDR3 is TGTGCCTGGAGTCCTGGGGGAACCAAAAACATTCAGTACTTC. Its protein product is CAWSPGGTKNIQYF.

This rearrangement joins TRBV5-8 to TRBJ2-7; 8 nucleotides agree with TRBD1. There are 14 residues in the CDR3. Germline V gene sequence: CDR1 SGHTS, CDR2 YDEGEE. Trimming took 0 bases from V and 6 from J; bases not matched to a gene: 5. The CDR3 is CASSLGQGSVEQYF. CDR3 nucleotides: TGTGCCAGCAGCTTGGGACAGGGGTCCGTCGAGCAGTACTTC.

This chain joins TRBV3-1 and TRBJ2-1, with 9 bases matching TRBD2. Germline loops: CDR1 LGHDT, CDR2 YNNKEL (reference sequence). Trimming at V came to 4 bases and at J to 2 bases, leaving 3 bases not matched to a gene. The CDR3 runs to 15 residues. CDR3 nucleotide sequence: TGTGCCAGCAGCCTTTTAGCGGGAGCCTACAATGAGCAGTTCTTC. Amino acid sequence: CASSLLAGAYNEQFF.

The chain combines TRBV20-1 with TRBJ1-2, with D unresolved. V was cut by 7 bases and J by 5 bases, with 17 bases left in between. Germline CDR1 and CDR2: DFQATT and SNEGSKA (reference sequence). The CDR3 length is 13 residues. CDR3: CSVHASSFYGYTF. The CDR3 DNA reads TGCAGTGTCCACGCATCATCTTTTTATGGCTACACCTTC.

The V and J genes are TRBV29-1 and TRBJ2-7; 8 bases are a match to TRBD2. Trimming removed 4 bases from V and 5 bases from J; junction bases left unmatched: 13. The CDR3 spans 15 residues. Germline V gene sequence: CDR1 SQVTM, CDR2 ANQGSEA. CDR3 sequence: CSVGVPGLVLDEQYF. The CDR3 region has the DNA TGCAGCGTTGGGGTACCGGGACTAGTTCTCGACGAGCAGTACTTC.

The chain combines TRBV30 with TRBJ1-1, with 7 bases fitting TRBD1. The CDR3 consists of 15 residues. With V trimmed by 2 bases and J by 5 bases, 11 bases remained unmatched. The germline CDR1 and CDR2 sequences are GTSNPN and SVGIG (reference sequence). The CDR3 DNA follows: TGTGCCTGGAGTTCTAGGACGGTACAGGGGACTGAAGCTTTCTTT. This gives the protein CAWSSRTVQGTEAFF.

This clonotype was observed many times. V is TRBV6-2 or TRBV6-3 and J is TRBJ1-6; D is undetermined. V shed 7 bases and J shed 10 bases, with 17 bases lying between them. The CDR3 covers 14 residues. Germline V lookup: CDR1 MNHEY, CDR2 SVGEGT. CDR3 protein: CASTQRVVGSPLHF. CDR3 coding DNA: TGTGCCAGCACCCAAAGGGTGGTGGGGTCACCCCTCCACTTT.

The CDR3 reads CASLRVRVGEQYF. The CDR3 DNA reads TGTGCCAGCCTCCGGGTCAGGGTCGGCGAGCAGTACTTC. This rearrangement joins TRBV6-2 or TRBV6-3 to TRBJ2-7; a weak D match, TRBD1 (5 bases). From germline, CDR1 is MNHEY and CDR2 SVGEGT. Between the trimmed V and J ends, which lost 8 bases and 6 bases, there was a span of 17 bases. This CDR3 contains 13 residues.